This T cell receptor beta chain was sequenced in a study of cytomegalovirus exposure and HLA in healthy donors. Broader study findings: Donors were assumed by presence/absence analyses to have roughly uniform sequencing depth. There were some public TCRs occurring in many donors, but most TCR sequences were rare. The classifier, whose performance was assessed in both the original and validation cohorts, reportedly diagnosed cytomegalovirus status with high specificity and sensitivity. With further analysis later on, most CMV-associated TCR beta chains appeared HLA-restricted.

13 Jbeta primers and 60 Vbeta primers were used for the PCR. Assay: immunoSEQ multiplex PCR; the TCRdb copy retains only in-frame clones and omits some. The sample holds about 160,000 clones, roughly 79% seen once. For this clone: Its antigen is currently unknown.

The TCR was taken from a woman between 50 and 59 years old in good health and CMV-seronegative. Sequenced material: PBMCs.

CDR3 sequence reads: CASRFRGWSIDEQYF. The CDR3 DNA reads TGTGCCAGCAGATTTCGCGGGTGGAGTATCGACGAGCAGTACTTC. The genes are TRBV5-7 and TRBJ2-7; weak D call: TRBD2 (5 bases). TRBV5-7 is designated an ORF whose function remains uncertain. The V gene lost 5 bases and the J gene lost 5 bases, with 20 bases spanning the gap. There are 15 residues in the CDR3.